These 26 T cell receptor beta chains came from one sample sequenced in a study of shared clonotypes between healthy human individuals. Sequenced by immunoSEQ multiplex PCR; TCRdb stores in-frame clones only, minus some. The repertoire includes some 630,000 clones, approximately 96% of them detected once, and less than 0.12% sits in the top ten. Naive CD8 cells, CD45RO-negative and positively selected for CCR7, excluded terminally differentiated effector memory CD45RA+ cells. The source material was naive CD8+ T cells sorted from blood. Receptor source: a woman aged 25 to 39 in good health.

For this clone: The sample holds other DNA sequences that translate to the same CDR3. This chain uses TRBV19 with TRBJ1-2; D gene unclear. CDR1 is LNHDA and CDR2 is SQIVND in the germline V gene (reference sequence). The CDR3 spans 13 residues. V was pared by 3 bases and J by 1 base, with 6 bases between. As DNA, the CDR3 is TGTGCCAGTAGTATTGGGTTTAACTATGGCTACACCTTC. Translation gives CASSIGFNYGYTF.

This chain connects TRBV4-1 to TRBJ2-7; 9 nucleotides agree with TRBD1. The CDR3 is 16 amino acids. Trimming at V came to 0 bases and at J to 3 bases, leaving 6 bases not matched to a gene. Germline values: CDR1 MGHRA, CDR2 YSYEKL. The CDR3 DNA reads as TGCGCCAGCAGCCAAGACCCCGGGGGACAGGGCTACGAGCAGTACTTC. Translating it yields CASSQDPGGQGYEQYF.

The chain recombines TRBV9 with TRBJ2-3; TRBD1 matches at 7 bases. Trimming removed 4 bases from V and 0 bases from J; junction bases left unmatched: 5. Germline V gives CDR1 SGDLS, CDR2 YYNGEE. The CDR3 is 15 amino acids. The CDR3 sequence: CASSPWDRSTDTQYF. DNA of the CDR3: TGTGCCAGCAGCCCCTGGGACAGAAGCACAGATACGCAGTATTTT.

Here the CDR3 reads CASSPVSLVDRSYEQYF. The CDR3 DNA follows: TGCGCCAGCAGCCCGGTAAGTCTAGTCGATAGAAGCTACGAGCAGTACTTC. The chain links TRBV4-1 to TRBJ2-7; no clear D gene. V was shortened by 4 bases and J by 3 bases, with 22 bases between the two germline ends. Germline V gene lookup returns CDR1 MGHRA and CDR2 YSYEKL. The CDR3 runs 17 residues.

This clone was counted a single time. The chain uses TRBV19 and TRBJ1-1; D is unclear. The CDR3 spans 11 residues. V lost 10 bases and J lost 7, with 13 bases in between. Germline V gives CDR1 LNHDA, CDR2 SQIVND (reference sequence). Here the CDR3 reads CATAGPFEAFF. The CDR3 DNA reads TGTGCCACCGCCGGACCCTTTGAAGCTTTCTTT. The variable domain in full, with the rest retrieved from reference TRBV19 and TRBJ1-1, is DGGITQSPKYLFRKEGQNVTLSCEQNLNHDAMYWYRQDPGQGLRLIYYSQIVNDFQKGDIAEGYSVSREKKESFPLTVTSAQKNPTAFYLCATAGPFEAFFGQGTRLTVV.

CDR3 bases: TGTGCCAGCAGCGTCGGGGCAGCCGGATTGTACTTC. Protein sequence: CASSVGAAGLYF. This chain links TRBV5-5 with TRBJ2-7; D possibly matches TRBD1 or TRBD2 (5 bases each). Trimming cost V 4 bases and J 12 bases, with 17 bases left between them. The germline V gene encodes CDR1 SGHKS and CDR2 YYEKEE (reference sequence). This CDR3 has 12 amino acids.

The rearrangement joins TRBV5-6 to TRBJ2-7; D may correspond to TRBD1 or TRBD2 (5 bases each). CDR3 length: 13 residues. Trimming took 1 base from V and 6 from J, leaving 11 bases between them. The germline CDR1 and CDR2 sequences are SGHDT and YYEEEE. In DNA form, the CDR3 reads TGTGCCAGCAGCTTGCCCGGGGCGGCCGAGCAGTACTTC. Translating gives CASSLPGAAEQYF.

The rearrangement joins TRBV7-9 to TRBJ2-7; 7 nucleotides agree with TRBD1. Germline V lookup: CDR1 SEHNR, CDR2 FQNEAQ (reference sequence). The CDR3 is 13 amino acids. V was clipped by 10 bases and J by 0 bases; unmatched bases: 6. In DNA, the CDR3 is TGTGCCATATACCGGGACAGCTCCTACGAGCAGTACTTC. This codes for CAIYRDSSYEQYF.

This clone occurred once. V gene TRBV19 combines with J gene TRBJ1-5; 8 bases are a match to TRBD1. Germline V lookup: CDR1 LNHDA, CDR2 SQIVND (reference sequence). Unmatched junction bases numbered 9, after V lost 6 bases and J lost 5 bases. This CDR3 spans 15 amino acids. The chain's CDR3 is CASRTDREGDQPQHF. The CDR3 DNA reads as TGTGCCAGTAGAACGGACAGGGAGGGGGATCAGCCCCAGCATTTT. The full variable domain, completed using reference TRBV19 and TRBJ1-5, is DGGITQSPKYLFRKEGQNVTLSCEQNLNHDAMYWYRQDPGQGLRLIYYSQIVNDFQKGDIAEGYSVSREKKESFPLTVTSAQKNPTAFYLCASRTDREGDQPQHFGDGTRLSIL.

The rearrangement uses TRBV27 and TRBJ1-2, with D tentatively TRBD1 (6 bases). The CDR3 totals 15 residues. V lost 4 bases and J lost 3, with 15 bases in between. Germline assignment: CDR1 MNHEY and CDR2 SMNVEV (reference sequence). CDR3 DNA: TGTGCCAGCAGTTCCAGGGGCCCAGAGGACTATGGCTACACCTTC. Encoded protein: CASSSRGPEDYGYTF.

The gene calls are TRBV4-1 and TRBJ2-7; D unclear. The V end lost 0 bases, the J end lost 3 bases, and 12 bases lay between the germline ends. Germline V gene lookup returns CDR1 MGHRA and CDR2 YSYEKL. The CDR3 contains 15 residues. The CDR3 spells CASSQEVAALYEQYF. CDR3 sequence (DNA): TGCGCCAGCAGCCAAGAAGTGGCAGCCCTCTACGAGCAGTACTTC.

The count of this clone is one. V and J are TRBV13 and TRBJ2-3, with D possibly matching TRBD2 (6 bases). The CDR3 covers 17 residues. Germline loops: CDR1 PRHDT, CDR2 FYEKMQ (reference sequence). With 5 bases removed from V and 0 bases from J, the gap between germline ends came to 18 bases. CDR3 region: CASSLWVAEASTDTQYF. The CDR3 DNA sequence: TGTGCCAGCAGCCTTTGGGTAGCGGAAGCTAGCACAGATACGCAGTATTTT.

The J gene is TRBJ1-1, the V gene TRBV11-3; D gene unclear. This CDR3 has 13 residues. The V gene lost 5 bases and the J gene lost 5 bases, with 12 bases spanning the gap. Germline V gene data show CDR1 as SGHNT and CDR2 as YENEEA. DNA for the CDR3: TGTGCCAGCAGCCAAGGCGGGCTGACTGAAGCTTTCTTT. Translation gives CASSQGGLTEAFF.

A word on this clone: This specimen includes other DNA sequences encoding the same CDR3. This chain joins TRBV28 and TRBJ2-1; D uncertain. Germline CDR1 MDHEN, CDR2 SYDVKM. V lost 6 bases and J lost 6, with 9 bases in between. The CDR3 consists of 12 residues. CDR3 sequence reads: CASSLGGNEQFF. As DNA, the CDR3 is TGTGCCAGCAGCCTGGGCGGCAATGAGCAGTTCTTC.

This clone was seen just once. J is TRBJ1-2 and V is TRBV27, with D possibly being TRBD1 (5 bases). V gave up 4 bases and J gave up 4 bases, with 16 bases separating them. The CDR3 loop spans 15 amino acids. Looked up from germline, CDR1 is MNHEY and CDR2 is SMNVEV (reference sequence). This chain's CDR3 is CASSSTWGRAYGYTF. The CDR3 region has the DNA TGTGCCAGCAGTTCCACCTGGGGCAGGGCCTATGGCTACACCTTC.

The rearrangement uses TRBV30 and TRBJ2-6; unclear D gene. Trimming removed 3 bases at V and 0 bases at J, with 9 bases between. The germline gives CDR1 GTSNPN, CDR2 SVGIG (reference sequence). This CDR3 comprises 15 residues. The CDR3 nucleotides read TGTGCCTGGAGAGATCTGGGCTCTGGGGCCAACGTCCTGACTTTC. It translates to CAWRDLGSGANVLTF. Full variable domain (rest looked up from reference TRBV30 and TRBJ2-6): SQTIHQWPATLVQPVGSPLSLECTVEGTSNPNLYWYRQAAGRGLQLLFYSVGIGQISSEVPQNLSASRPQDRQFILSSKKLLLSDSGFYLCAWRDLGSGANVLTFGAGSRLTVL.

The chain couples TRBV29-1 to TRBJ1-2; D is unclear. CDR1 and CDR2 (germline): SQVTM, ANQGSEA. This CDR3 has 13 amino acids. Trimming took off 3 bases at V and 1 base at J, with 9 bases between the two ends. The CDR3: CSVDPDDNYGYTF. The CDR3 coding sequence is TGCAGCGTTGACCCTGACGATAACTATGGCTACACCTTC.

The CDR3: CASSFGGAHGKNIQYF. Here the CDR3 DNA reads TGTGCCAGCAGTTTCGGGGGAGCTCATGGCAAAAACATTCAGTACTTC. The chain links TRBV28 to TRBJ2-4; D might be TRBD2 (6 bases). Germline lookup yields CDR1 MDHEN and CDR2 SYDVKM. V lost 3 bases, J lost 3 bases, and 15 bases lay in between. This CDR3 comprises 16 residues.

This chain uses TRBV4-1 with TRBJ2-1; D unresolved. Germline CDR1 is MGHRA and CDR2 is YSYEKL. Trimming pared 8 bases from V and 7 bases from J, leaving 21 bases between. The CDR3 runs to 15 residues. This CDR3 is CASATSVKAVNEQFF. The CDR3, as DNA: TGCGCCAGCGCCACCTCAGTAAAGGCCGTTAATGAGCAGTTCTTC.

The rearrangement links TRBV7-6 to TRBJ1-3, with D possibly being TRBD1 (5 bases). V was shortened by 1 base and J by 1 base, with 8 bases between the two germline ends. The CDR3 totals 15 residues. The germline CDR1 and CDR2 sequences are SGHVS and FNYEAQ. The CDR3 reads CASSLGGVSGNTIYF. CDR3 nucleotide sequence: TGTGCCAGCAGCTTAGGAGGGGTTTCTGGAAACACCATATATTTT.

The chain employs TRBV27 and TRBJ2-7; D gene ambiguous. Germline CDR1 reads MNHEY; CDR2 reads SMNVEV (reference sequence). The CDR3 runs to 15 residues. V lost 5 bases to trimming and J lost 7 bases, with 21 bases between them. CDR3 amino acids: CASSPYGWLVGEQYF. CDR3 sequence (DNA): TGTGCCAGCAGTCCATACGGTTGGCTAGTTGGGGAGCAGTACTTC.

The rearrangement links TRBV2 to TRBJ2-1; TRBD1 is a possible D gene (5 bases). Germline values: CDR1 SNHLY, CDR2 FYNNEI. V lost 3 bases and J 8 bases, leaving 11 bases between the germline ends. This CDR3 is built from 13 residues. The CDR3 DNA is TGTGCCAGCAGTGATGGGGCCCCCCATGAGCAGTTCTTC. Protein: CASSDGAPHEQFF.

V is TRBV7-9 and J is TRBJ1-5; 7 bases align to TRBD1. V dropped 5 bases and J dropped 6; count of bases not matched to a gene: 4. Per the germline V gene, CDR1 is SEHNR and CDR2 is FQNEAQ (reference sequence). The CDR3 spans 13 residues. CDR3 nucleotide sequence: TGTGCCAGCAGCGCACAGGGGCCTCAGCCCCAGCATTTT. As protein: CASSAQGPQPQHF.

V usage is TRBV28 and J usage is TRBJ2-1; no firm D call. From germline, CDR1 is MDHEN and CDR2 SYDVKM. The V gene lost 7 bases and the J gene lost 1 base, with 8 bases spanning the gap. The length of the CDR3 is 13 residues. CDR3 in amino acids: CASTMRSYNEQFF. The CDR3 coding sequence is TGTGCCAGCACGATGCGGTCCTACAATGAGCAGTTCTTC.

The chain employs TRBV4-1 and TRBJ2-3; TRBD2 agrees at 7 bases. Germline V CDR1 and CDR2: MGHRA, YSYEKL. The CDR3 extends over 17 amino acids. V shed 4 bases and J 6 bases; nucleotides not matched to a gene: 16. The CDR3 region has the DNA TGCGCCAGCAGCCCCCGACACCAGCGGGAACTCAAGGATACGCAGTATTTT. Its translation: CASSPRHQRELKDTQYF.

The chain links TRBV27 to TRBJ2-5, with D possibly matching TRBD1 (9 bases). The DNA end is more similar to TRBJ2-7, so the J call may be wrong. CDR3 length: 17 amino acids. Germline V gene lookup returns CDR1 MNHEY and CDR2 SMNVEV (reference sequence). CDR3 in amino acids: CASAGQRGTGHFYEQYF. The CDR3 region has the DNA TGTGCCAGCGCCGGTCAGCGGGGGACAGGGCATTTTTACGAGCAGTACTTC.